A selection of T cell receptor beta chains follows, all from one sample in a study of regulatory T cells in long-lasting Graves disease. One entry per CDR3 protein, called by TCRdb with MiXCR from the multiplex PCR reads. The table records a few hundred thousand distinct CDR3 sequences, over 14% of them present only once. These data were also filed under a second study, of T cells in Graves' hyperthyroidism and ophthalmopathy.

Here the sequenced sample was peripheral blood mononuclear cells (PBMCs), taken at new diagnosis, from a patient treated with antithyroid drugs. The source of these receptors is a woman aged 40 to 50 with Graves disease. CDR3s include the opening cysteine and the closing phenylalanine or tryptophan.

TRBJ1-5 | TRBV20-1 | CSASDRVYSNQPQHF
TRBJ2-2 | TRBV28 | CASRKSRANTGELFF
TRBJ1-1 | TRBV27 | CASSRGLQNTEAFF
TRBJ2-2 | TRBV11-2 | CASSSSSYTGELFF
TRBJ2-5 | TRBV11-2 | CASSLDRVGWETQYF
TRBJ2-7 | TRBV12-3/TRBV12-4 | CASSAGSGIEQYF
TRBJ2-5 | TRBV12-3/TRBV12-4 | CASSLGLPGGPVTQYF
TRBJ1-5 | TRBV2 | CASSSWGYSNQPQHF
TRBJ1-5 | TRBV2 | CASNPNSNQPQHF
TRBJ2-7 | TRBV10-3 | CAISTQGGIYEQYF
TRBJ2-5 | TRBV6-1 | CASSKKGVETQYF
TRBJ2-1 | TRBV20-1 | CSARDLLERANNEQFF
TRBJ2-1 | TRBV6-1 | CASSVLGTSGNYEQFF
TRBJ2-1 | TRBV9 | CASSVGLAGDNEQFF
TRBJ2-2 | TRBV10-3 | CAISERDSKSSNTGELFF
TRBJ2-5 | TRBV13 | CASSLMVPSGRSHETQYF
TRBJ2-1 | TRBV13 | CVSSPRRDYHEQFF
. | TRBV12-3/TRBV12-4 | CASSNIGRVTDTQYF
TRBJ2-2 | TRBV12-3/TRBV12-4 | CASTLGLAGVGELFF
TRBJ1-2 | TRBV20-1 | CSAGQGNYGYTF
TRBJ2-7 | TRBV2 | CASSEGQVRSYEQYF
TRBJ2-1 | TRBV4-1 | CASSQVSRGLAGVSNEQFF
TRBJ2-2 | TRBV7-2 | CASSLRGRVNTGELFF
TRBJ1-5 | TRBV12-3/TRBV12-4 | CASSFRQGISNQPQHF
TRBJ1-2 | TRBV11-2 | CASTPGQGAWYGYTF
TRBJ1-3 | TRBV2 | CASRSQRLGTYLRDSGNTIYF
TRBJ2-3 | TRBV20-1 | CSAKIGTSGRADTQYF
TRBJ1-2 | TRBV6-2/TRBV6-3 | CASRPLLTGTGEGYTF
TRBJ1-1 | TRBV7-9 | CASRRGTSRGAFF
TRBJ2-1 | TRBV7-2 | CASSFRDRPDNEQFF
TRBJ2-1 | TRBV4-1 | CASSPGDTSYNEQFF
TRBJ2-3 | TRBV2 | CASSRNRADTQYF
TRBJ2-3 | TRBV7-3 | CASSRGLAGETDTQYF
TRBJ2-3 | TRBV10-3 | CAISESGADTQYF
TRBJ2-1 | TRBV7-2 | CASSLFGLKLGNEQFF
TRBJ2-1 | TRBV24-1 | CATSDARTSGRWNEQFF
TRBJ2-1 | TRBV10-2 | CASREASRSSDILDEQFF
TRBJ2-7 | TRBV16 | CTSSQSPSGSSYEQYF
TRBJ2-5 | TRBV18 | CASSPPVTETQYF
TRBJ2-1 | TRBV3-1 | CASSLKGSAESPEQFF